One sample yielded the 7 T cell receptor beta chains listed below, sequenced in a study of early T cells in non-severe SARS-CoV-2 infection. Each CDR3 protein is one row after TCRdb ran MiXCR on the 5' RACE reads. This sample has around 30,000 distinct CDR3 sequences; more than 5% occur once, and the top ten carry approximately 7.2%. Material: whole blood. Receptors originate from an adult who was a healthcare worker with PCR-confirmed SARS-CoV-2 infection or an uninfected control (not recorded which).

This clonotype was observed a few times. V usage is TRBV30 and J usage is TRBJ2-1; D gene ambiguous. This CDR3 is 14 amino acids long. Germline values: CDR1 GTSNPN, CDR2 SVGIG (reference sequence). Trimming removed 3 bases from V and 2 bases from J, with 11 bases in between. CDR3 amino acids: CAWRAFRTYNEQFF. The CDR3 region has the DNA TGTGCCTGGAGAGCCTTCCGGACCTACAATGAGCAGTTCTTC.

This clonotype occurred many times. This chain connects TRBV4-3 to TRBJ1-6; 7 bases line up with TRBD1. The germline gives CDR1 LGHNA, CDR2 YSLEER. CDR3 size: 21 residues. Trimming cost V 0 bases and J 3 bases; bases outside gene matches: 17. CDR3 in amino acids: CASSQDLMSRDSFFYNSPLHF. The CDR3 nucleotides are TGCGCCAGCAGCCAAGATTTGATGAGTCGGGACAGCTTTTTCTATAATTCACCCCTCCACTTT.

This clonotype has a count of ten or more. V usage is TRBV20-1 and J usage is TRBJ2-1; D may be TRBD2 (6 bases). V lost 3 bases, J lost 5 bases, and 17 bases lay in between. The CDR3 is made up of 15 amino acids. CDR1 DFQATT and CDR2 SNEGSKA come from the germline V gene (reference sequence). The CDR3 DNA is TGCAGTGCTAGCCTCCGGGGGACCCTAGACAATGAGCAGTTCTTC. It encodes CSASLRGTLDNEQFF.

This clonotype was seen repeatedly, ten times or more. The chain employs TRBV20-1 and TRBJ1-6; TRBD1 matches 9 bases. CDR1 and CDR2 (germline): DFQATT, SNEGSKA (reference sequence). This CDR3 is built from 15 residues. V trimming: 5 bases; J trimming: 6 bases; junction bases outside the gene matches: 8. The CDR3 reads CSAPTGQGFNSPLHF. In nucleotides, the CDR3 is TGCAGTGCTCCTACGGGACAGGGATTTAATTCACCCCTCCACTTT.

This clonotype was seen repeatedly, ten times or more. CDR3 nucleotide sequence: TGTGCCAGCAGCTTAACCCGTGTTAGCGGGAACACAGATACGCAGTATTTT. It codes for CASSLTRVSGNTDTQYF. This sequence joins TRBV7-9 and TRBJ2-3; 8 nucleotides line up with TRBD2. The V segment lost 2 bases and the J segment 2 bases; nucleotides outside the gene matches: 9. Looked up from germline, CDR1 is SEHNR and CDR2 is FQNEAQ (reference sequence). CDR3 size: 17 residues.

This clonotype showed up just a few times. This chain connects TRBV12-5 to TRBJ2-1; 8 bases fit TRBD2. J was trimmed by 6 bases and V by 7 bases; bases with no gene match: 17. CDR3 length: 17 residues. Germline V CDR1 and CDR2: LGHNT, FRNRAP. The CDR3 DNA reads TGTGCTAGTGCCACGGTCCATGACGGGGGGGGCGGCAATGAGCAGTTCTTC. It is translated as CASATVHDGGGGNEQFF.

This clonotype occurred once. The chain carries TRBV9 and TRBJ1-1, with D perhaps matching TRBD1 (6 bases). Trimming removed 4 bases from V and 1 base from J, with 8 bases in between. CDR1 and CDR2 from the germline V gene are SGDLS and YYNGEE. The CDR3 loop spans 13 amino acids. The CDR3 DNA reads TGTGCCAGCAGCAGGGACACGAACACTGAAGCTTTCTTT. Translated: CASSRDTNTEAFF.